These 2 T cell receptor beta chains share one sample of origin, sequenced in a study of T-cell reconstitution after alpha-beta-depleted transplantation in children. The library targeted TCRbeta and was prepared with unique molecular identifiers. TCRdb processed the PCR reads anew with MiXCR; each CDR3 protein has one entry. The data contain 380,000 or so distinct CDR3 sequences, approximately 12% of them seen just once; the ten biggest clones take up 4% to 5.5%. The source was PBMCs, collected from the stem cell graft. The receptors here all came from a human donor who donated a stem cell graft to a child with Fanconi anemia.

This clonotype has ten or more counts. The chain has TRBV28 and TRBJ2-7; D is unclear. Germline-derived CDR1 and CDR2 are MDHEN and SYDVKM. CDR3 length: 13 amino acids. Trimming left V 5 bases short and J 2 bases short, with 10 bases between. CDR3 nucleotides: TGTGCCAGCAGTAACGAATACACCTACGAGCAGTACGTC. It encodes CASSNEYTYEQYV.

This sequence joins TRBV5-6 and TRBJ2-7; TRBD1 might be the D (6 bases). V lost 5 bases, J lost 2 bases, and 14 bases lay in between. Germline lookup yields CDR1 SGHDT and CDR2 YYEEEE. The CDR3 has 14 amino acids. CDR3 residues: CASRGPGHTYEQYV. The CDR3 DNA sequence: TGTGCCAGCAGAGGACCGGGACACACCTACGAGCAGTACGTC.